This TCR beta chain was sequenced during a study of vaccination and CD4 T cells after COVID-19. Study as a whole: Six men and four women formed the convalescents, two being Hispanic. Study results and limitations: Convalescent patients' median share of reactive clones seen only post-vaccination was about 88%.

Cultured CD4+ T cells had their DNA profiled by the Oncomine TCR Beta short-read assay. MiXCR was run by TCRdb on the PCR reads, yielding one entry per CDR3 protein. The sample holds some 20,000 distinct CDR3 sequences, around a quarter seen once. Treatment described: approximately 9-day PBMC culture with coronavirus spike peptide pools or control peptides (ViraFEST assay). Concerning this clonotype: Its antigen is not known.

This clonotype was sampled from a human donor with COVID-19. Sequencing input: cultured CD4+ T cells from blood.

CDR3 bases: TGCGCCAGCAGCTTGGGACAGGGGATTACTGATACGCAGTATTTT. This sequence encodes CASSLGQGITDTQYF. The chain combines TRBV5-1 with TRBJ2-3; 8 bases line up with TRBD1. Germline lookup yields CDR1 SGHRS and CDR2 YFSETQ. J gave up 6 bases and V 0 bases, and 6 bases lay outside the gene matches. CDR3 length: 15 residues.